Here is one T cell receptor beta chain with its context. Here immunoSEQ multiplex PCR was the method, and the copy in TCRdb shows in-frame clones only, minus some. The table lists approximately 190,000 clones, about 90% of them singletons. The sample is drawn from a study of control samples from healthy donors and cancer patients. Germline V gene data show CDR1 as MNHEY and CDR2 as SVGAGI. The CDR3 is 13 amino acids. The V gene end was trimmed by 5 bases and the J gene end by 5 bases; junction bases not matched to a gene: 1. The sequence was obtained from a man aged 25 to 45 in good health. Sequencing was done on a sample of blood. The gene calls are TRBV6-5 and TRBJ1-2; 11 bases are shared with TRBD1. This CDR3 reads CASSRDRGYGYTF. For the CDR3, the DNA is TGTGCCAGCAGTCGGGACAGGGGGTATGGCTACACCTTC.